This paragraph covers one TCR beta chain sequence. The table came from immunoSEQ multiplex PCR; TCRdb's copy has only in-frame clones and leaves some out. The sample has under 25,000 clones, over 80% seen once; the top ten hold 15% to 18%. The source of the sample is a study of T cell changes during pregnancy in multiple sclerosis. CDR1 is SGHNT and CDR2 is YYREEE in the germline V gene (reference sequence). Trimming removed 5 bases from V and 5 bases from J; junction bases left unmatched: 6. The CDR3 has 15 residues. The chain employs TRBV5-4 and TRBJ1-6; TRBD1 agrees at 8 bases. This TCR was recovered from a female donor in good health, enrolled as a control in a pregnancy study. Here the sequenced sample was CD8+ T cells from peripheral blood mononuclear cells, taken in the first trimester of pregnancy. The CDR3 DNA follows: TGTGCCAGCAGTCCCTCGACAGGGGATAATTCACCCCTCCACTTT. Its translation: CASSPSTGDNSPLHF. Variable domain in full (rest from reference TRBV5-4 and TRBJ1-6): ETGVTQSPTHLIKTRGQQVTLRCSSQSGHNTVSWYQQALGQGPQFIFQYYREEENGRGNFPPRFSGLQFPNYSSELNVNALELDDSALYLCASSPSTGDNSPLHFGNGTRLTVT.